The entry below describes one TCR beta chain. Naive CD8 isolation took CD45RO-negative cells positively selected for CCR7 and excluded terminally differentiated effector memory CD45RA+ cells. This sample is part of a study of shared clonotypes between healthy human individuals. Overall study context: Each donor's CD4 naive and CD4 memory cells filled three plates apiece, CD8 naive two, and CD8 memory one.

There are 14 residues in the CDR3. Germline CDR1 MNHNS, CDR2 SASEGT. V lost 6 bases and J lost 7; bases outside the gene matches: 10. Clones were read by immunoSEQ multiplex PCR, and TCRdb kept only the in-frame ones, dropping some. The sample lists about 1,800,000 clones, about 95% occurring once. Specimen: naive CD8+ T cells sorted from blood. This chain joins TRBV6-1 and TRBJ1-2, with TRBD1 matching over 8 bases. The sequence was obtained from a man aged 18 to 29 in good health. In DNA, the CDR3 is TGTGCCAGCAGCGGAAGTGGACAGGGCTTTGGCTACACCTTC. This codes for CASSGSGQGFGYTF.